Listed below are T cell receptor beta chains from one sample, sequenced in a study of CD8+ T cells in alopecia areata. Assay used: immunoSEQ multiplex PCR; TCRdb lists only in-frame clones, some missing. The sample records 150,000 to 200,000 clones, roughly 60% being singletons. The material sequenced was CD4+ T cells sorted from blood, taken at week 24, from a patient treated with tofacitinib. These receptors were obtained from a human donor with alopecia areata. CDR3s include the opening cysteine and the closing phenylalanine or tryptophan. D genes are given only for firm matches. Clone size appears in some rows only: once, few, many, or a class for an expanded clone.

TRBV5-1	NA	TRBJ2-5	15	NA	CASSLEGETQETQYF	TGCGCCAGCAGCTTGGAAGGGGAAACCCAAGAGACCCAGTACTTC
TRBV29-1	TRBD1	TRBJ2-7	14	NA	CSVGPRQGAYEQYF	TGCAGCGTTGGGCCCCGACAGGGAGCCTACGAGCAGTACTTC
TRBV11-2	NA	TRBJ1-1	17	once	CASSPLQGKWENTEAFF	TGTGCCAGCAGCCCCTTACAGGGTAAGTGGGAGAATACTGAAGCTTTCTTT
TRBV27	NA	TRBJ1-2	16	NA	CASSLSMRGVNLGYTF	TGTGCCAGCAGTTTATCAATGCGGGGTGTCAATCTTGGCTACACCTTC
TRBV12-5	TRBD1	TRBJ1-5	15	NA	CASGSRPGGNQPQHF	TGTGCTAGTGGTTCGAGGCCAGGGGGGAATCAGCCCCAGCATTTT
TRBV29-1	NA	TRBJ1-3	14	NA	CSVEGSYSGNTIYF	TGCAGCGTTGAAGGGTCTTACTCTGGAAACACCATATATTTT
TRBV10-1	TRBD1	TRBJ2-4	13	NA	CASSENQGVIQYF	TGCGCCAGCAGTGAGAACCAGGGGGTCATTCAGTACTTC
TRBV30	TRBD1	TRBJ2-1	14	NA	CAWSQGQGGGVQFF	TGTGCCTGGAGTCAGGGACAGGGTGGTGGGGTGCAGTTCTTC
TRBV10-2	NA	TRBJ2-7	14	NA	CASSATRPLGEQYF	TGCGCCAGCAGCGCGACTAGACCTTTGGGGGAGCAGTACTTC
TRBV5-1	TRBD2	TRBJ2-2	15	NA	CASKTGLANTGELFF	TGCGCCAGCAAGACTGGACTAGCGAACACCGGGGAGCTGTTTTTT
TRBV29-1	NA	TRBJ1-2	13	few	CSVARGYPYGYTF	TGCAGCGTCGCCCGCGGGTACCCTTATGGCTACACCTTC
TRBV27	NA	TRBJ2-7	17	NA	CASSGRAHTRGLYEQYF	TGTGCCAGCAGTGGCCGGGCCCACACGAGGGGACTCTACGAGCAGTACTTC
TRBV30	NA	TRBJ2-2	14	NA	CAWSVVGAAGELFF	TGTGCCTGGAGTGTTGTTGGGGCGGCCGGGGAGCTGTTTTTT
TRBV6-5	TRBD1	TRBJ2-5	14	NA	CASMARGPVETQYF	TGTGCCAGCATGGCTAGGGGGCCGGTGGAGACCCAGTACTTC
TRBV11-2	NA	TRBJ2-3	14	NA	CASSPVGPTDTQYF	TGTGCCAGCAGCCCAGTAGGCCCCACAGATACGCAGTATTTT
TRBV19	NA	TRBJ2-1	16	few	CASSIDPGLKQDEQFF	TGTGCCAGTAGTATAGATCCGGGACTCAAGCAGGATGAGCAGTTCTTC
TRBV10-3	NA	TRBJ2-3	13	NA	CAIGRVEADTQYF	TGTGCCATCGGCAGGGTCGAGGCAGATACGCAGTATTTT
TRBV10-3	NA	TRBJ1-1	11	few	CAGGGNTEAFF	TGTGCCGGGGGAGGGAACACTGAAGCTTTCTTT